The 25 T cell receptor beta chains reported below all come from one sample, sequenced in a study of cytomegalovirus exposure and HLA in healthy donors. Vbeta (60) and Jbeta (13) primers were used in the PCR. The repertoire was sequenced with immunoSEQ multiplex PCR; TCRdb's copy has only in-frame clones and lacks some. The table records 150,000 to 200,000 clones, roughly 76% of them present only once. Sequenced: PBMCs. Receptors were obtained from a woman under 30 in good health and CMV-seropositive.

The V gene is TRBV6-1, the J gene TRBJ2-1, with a weak D call TRBD1 (7 bases). V lost 4 bases and J 5 bases, leaving 21 bases between the germline ends. The CDR3 is 17 residues long. CDR1 is MNHNS, CDR2 SASEGT, per germline. The CDR3 spells CASSVQPRGRGNNEQFF. The CDR3 coding sequence is TGTGCCAGCAGTGTCCAGCCTAGGGGGCGCGGGAACAATGAGCAGTTCTTC.

CDR3 sequence: CASSQNDISGNTIYF. In DNA form, the CDR3 reads TGTGCCAGCAGTCAAAATGACATCTCTGGAAACACCATATATTTT. The rearrangement links TRBV2 to TRBJ1-3; D unclear. V lost 5 bases and J lost 0, with 11 bases in between. Germline CDR1 reads SNHLY; CDR2 reads FYNNEI. The CDR3 runs 15 residues. Variable domain in full (rest from reference TRBV2 and TRBJ1-3): EPEVTQTPSHQVTQMGQEVILRCVPISNHLYFYWYRQILGQKVEFLVSFYNNEISEKSEIFDDQFSVERPDGSNFTLKIRSTKLEDSAMYFCASSQNDISGNTIYFGEGSWLTVV.

The rearrangement links TRBV7-3 to TRBJ2-3; the match to TRBD2 covers 13 bases. CDR1 is SGHTA and CDR2 is FQGTGA in the germline V gene. CDR3 length equals 18 residues. With 5 bases clipped from V and 1 base from J, the junction kept 9 bases outside the gene matches. DNA of the CDR3: TGTGCCAGCAGCCCTATGGTTGGACTAGCGGGGGGCACAGATACGCAGTATTTT. This gives the protein CASSPMVGLAGGTDTQYF. The variable domain in full, completed from reference TRBV7-3 and TRBJ2-3, reads GAGVSQTPSNKVTEKGKYVELRCDPISGHTALYWYRQSLGQGPEFLIYFQGTGAADDSGLPNDRFFAVRPEGSVSTLKIQRTERGDSAVYLCASSPMVGLAGGTDTQYFGPGTRLTVL.

This chain joins TRBV5-1 and TRBJ1-6; D is uncertain. Deletions cut 0 bases from V and 3 bases from J, with 4 bases between. The CDR3 contains 14 residues. Germline V CDR1 and CDR2: SGHRS, YFSETQ. The CDR3 reads CASSLDSYNSPLHF. Written as DNA, the CDR3 is TGCGCCAGCAGCTTGGACAGCTATAATTCACCCCTCCACTTT.

This chain joins TRBV7-9 and TRBJ2-7; D gene uncertain. The CDR3 contains 16 residues. The germline gives CDR1 SEHNR, CDR2 FQNEAQ (reference sequence). Trimming took off 5 bases at V and 0 bases at J, with 17 bases between the two ends. CDR3 residues: CASSPVLDFPSYEQYF. The CDR3 nucleotides are TGTGCCAGCAGCCCGGTGTTAGACTTCCCCTCCTACGAGCAGTACTTC. Variable domain in full (rest from reference TRBV7-9 and TRBJ2-7): DTGVSQNPRHKITKRGQNVTFRCDPISEHNRLYWYRQTLGQGPEFLTYFQNEAQLEKSRLLSDRFSAERPKGSFSTLEIQRTEQGDSAMYLCASSPVLDFPSYEQYFGPGTRLTVT.

A single count supports this clone. The chain employs TRBV5-1 and TRBJ1-2; D is ambiguous. Trimming cost V 3 bases and J 0 bases, with 6 bases left between them. The CDR3 runs to 13 residues. Germline V gene data show CDR1 as SGHRS and CDR2 as YFSETQ. The CDR3 nucleotides are TGCGCCAGCAGCTCAAGCTCTAACTATGGCTACACCTTC. It specifies CASSSSSNYGYTF.

The chain uses TRBV15 and TRBJ2-7, with 7 bases that match TRBD1. This CDR3 has 15 amino acids. Germline assignment: CDR1 LNHNV and CDR2 YYDKDF (reference sequence). V dropped 5 bases and J dropped 6; count of bases not matched to a gene: 13. The CDR3 spells CATSVDRATTSEQYF. CDR3 bases: TGTGCCACCAGCGTAGACAGGGCTACTACGTCCGAGCAGTACTTC.

This sequence joins TRBV19 and TRBJ1-5, with TRBD1 matching 8 bases. The J segment lost 3 bases and the V segment lost 4 bases, leaving 2 bases of the junction unmatched. Germline V gene sequence: CDR1 LNHDA, CDR2 SQIVND (reference sequence). CDR3 length: 14 amino acids. The CDR3 DNA reads TGTGCCAGTAGTACGGACAGGGTCAATCAGCCCCAGCATTTT. Its protein is CASSTDRVNQPQHF. The full variable domain, rest sourced from reference TRBV19 and TRBJ1-5, is DGGITQSPKYLFRKEGQNVTLSCEQNLNHDAMYWYRQDPGQGLRLIYYSQIVNDFQKGDIAEGYSVSREKKESFPLTVTSAQKNPTAFYLCASSTDRVNQPQHFGDGTRLSIL.

This clone turned up a few times. The J gene is TRBJ2-7, the V gene TRBV7-9; no clear D. CDR1 and CDR2 (germline): SEHNR, FQNEAQ (reference sequence). There are 12 residues in the CDR3. V was clipped by 2 bases and J by 3 bases, with 5 bases between them. Here the CDR3 DNA reads TGTGCCAGCAGCTTAAACGGCTACGAGCAGTACTTC. Translating gives CASSLNGYEQYF.

This chain connects TRBV4-3 to TRBJ1-1; D remains ambiguous. V dropped 0 bases and J dropped 1 base, with 9 bases sitting between them. The CDR3 totals 15 residues. CDR1 and CDR2 (germline): LGHNA, YSLEER. CDR3 in DNA: TGCGCCAGCAGCCAAGAAGTTGCAGGGAACACTGAAGCTTTCTTT. Translating gives CASSQEVAGNTEAFF.

The chain uses TRBV7-9 and TRBJ1-3, with 7 positions matching TRBD1. CDR1 and CDR2 from the germline V gene are SEHNR and FQNEAQ (reference sequence). The CDR3 is made up of 16 amino acids. Trimming took 5 bases from V and 0 from J; bases not matched to a gene: 7. The CDR3 region is CASSNGQANSGNTIYF. The CDR3 region has the DNA TGTGCCAGCAGCAACGGACAGGCGAACTCTGGAAACACCATATATTTT.

This sequence joins TRBV7-8 and TRBJ2-7; 9 bases agree with TRBD1. The J segment lost 7 bases and the V segment lost 7 bases, leaving 8 bases of the junction unmatched. This CDR3 comprises 13 residues. CDR1 SGHVS and CDR2 FQNEAQ come from the germline V gene. CDR3 nucleotides: TGTGCCAGCAAAACCTGGACAGGGGTGGAGCAGTACTTC. It encodes CASKTWTGVEQYF.

The chain combines TRBV2 with TRBJ2-1, with 7 nucleotides matching TRBD1. This CDR3 is built from 16 residues. V gave up 2 bases and J gave up 2 bases; unmatched junction bases: 6. CDR1 SNHLY and CDR2 FYNNEI come from the germline V gene. For the CDR3, the DNA is TGTGCCAGCAGTGAACCCAACAGGGGAGCCTACAATGAGCAGTTCTTC. This codes for CASSEPNRGAYNEQFF.

The V call is TRBV18, the J call TRBJ2-1, with a possible D match to TRBD2 (5 bases). V was trimmed by 2 bases and J by 5 bases, leaving 16 bases between them. Germline V gene data show CDR1 as KGHSH and CDR2 as LQKENI. The CDR3 length is 16 residues. The CDR3 here is CASSPVWLARDNEQFF. The DNA for the CDR3 is TGTGCCAGCTCACCAGTTTGGTTAGCGAGGGACAATGAGCAGTTCTTC. The variable domain in full, completed from reference TRBV18 and TRBJ2-1, reads NAGVMQNPRHLVRRRGQEARLRCSPMKGHSHVYWYRQLPEEGLKFMVYLQKENIIDESGMPKERFSAEFPKEGPSILRIQQVVRGDSAAYFCASSPVWLARDNEQFFGPGTRLTVL.

This clone was counted a single time. DNA of the CDR3: TGTGCCTGGAGGGACAGGACAGGGCCAAGCAATCAGCCCCAGCATTTT. It is translated as CAWRDRTGPSNQPQHF. The J gene is TRBJ1-5, the V gene TRBV30; 8 nucleotides line up with TRBD1. Germline V lookup: CDR1 GTSNPN, CDR2 SVGIG (reference sequence). The CDR3 spans 16 residues. After removal of 3 bases from V and 1 base from J, the junction contained 8 bases not matched to a gene.

This clone has a single count. This chain connects TRBV19 to TRBJ1-5, with D perhaps TRBD1 (6 bases). CDR1 is LNHDA and CDR2 is SQIVND in the germline V gene (reference sequence). The CDR3 runs 16 residues. The germline V and J ends were trimmed by 5 bases and 3 bases, with 17 bases remaining between them. The CDR3 is CASSPRGPGDNQPQHF. The DNA for the CDR3 is TGTGCCAGTAGTCCCCGAGGTCCAGGGGACAATCAGCCCCAGCATTTT. The complete variable domain, with remaining parts taken from reference TRBV19 and TRBJ1-5, reads DGGITQSPKYLFRKEGQNVTLSCEQNLNHDAMYWYRQDPGQGLRLIYYSQIVNDFQKGDIAEGYSVSREKKESFPLTVTSAQKNPTAFYLCASSPRGPGDNQPQHFGDGTRLSIL.

The rearrangement joins TRBV15 to TRBJ2-2; 10 bases agree with TRBD1. Unmatched junction bases numbered 5, after V lost 4 bases and J lost 6 bases. The CDR3 spans 15 residues. Looked up from germline, CDR1 is LNHNV and CDR2 is YYDKDF (reference sequence). Written as DNA, the CDR3 is TGTGCCACCAGCACCGGGACAGGGGCAGCCGGGGAGCTGTTTTTT. Translating it yields CATSTGTGAAGELFF.

The chain combines TRBV9 with TRBJ2-2; D not certain. The V end lost 0 bases, the J end lost 7 bases, and 10 bases lay between the germline ends. Germline-derived CDR1 and CDR2 are SGDLS and YYNGEE. CDR3 size: 14 residues. CDR3 in DNA: TGTGCCAGCAGCGTAGGCACGACTGGCGGGGAGCTGTTTTTT. It encodes CASSVGTTGGELFF.

The rearrangement links TRBV2 to TRBJ1-1, with 9 bases that match TRBD1. Germline values: CDR1 SNHLY, CDR2 FYNNEI. Trimming at V came to 6 bases and at J to 8 bases, leaving 4 bases not matched to a gene. This CDR3 has 12 residues. The CDR3 sequence is CASRETGGEAFF. The CDR3 DNA is TGTGCCAGCAGGGAAACAGGGGGCGAAGCTTTCTTT.

With respect to this clone: This sample includes further DNA sequences coding for the same CDR3. The J gene is TRBJ2-2, the V gene TRBV7-9; a weak D match, TRBD1 (6 bases). Between the trimmed V and J ends, which lost 6 bases and 3 bases, there was a span of 14 bases. Germline V gives CDR1 SEHNR, CDR2 FQNEAQ (reference sequence). CDR3 size: 15 residues. CDR3 sequence: CASSSGESDTGELFF. The CDR3 DNA sequence: TGTGCCAGCAGTTCAGGGGAGTCGGACACCGGGGAGCTGTTTTTT.

A note on this clone: The identical CDR3 is also encoded by other nucleotide sequences in the sample. This rearrangement joins TRBV5-6 to TRBJ2-7, with D maybe TRBD1 (5 bases). The CDR3 length is 14 residues. The germline V gene has CDR1 SGHDT and CDR2 YYEEEE. The V gene lost 1 base and the J gene lost 3 bases, with 11 bases spanning the gap. The CDR3 sequence: CASSLLRGFYEQYF. Written as DNA, the CDR3 is TGTGCCAGCAGCTTGCTAAGGGGCTTCTACGAGCAGTACTTC.

This clone was observed a few times. The sample contains more than one DNA sequence encoding this CDR3. The chain joins TRBV15 to TRBJ1-2; D is possibly TRBD1 (6 bases). V was pared by 0 bases and J by 5 bases, with 13 bases between. The CDR3 runs 15 residues. CDR1 is LNHNV, CDR2 YYDKDF, per germline (reference sequence). The CDR3 sequence is CATSRDRGESYGYTF. CDR3 nucleotides: TGTGCCACCAGCAGAGACAGGGGCGAGTCGTATGGCTACACCTTC.

The chain recombines TRBV5-1 with TRBJ1-6; 7 positions match TRBD1. The CDR3 runs to 17 residues. The junction had 7 bases not matched to a gene; V was cut back by 4 bases and J by 0 bases. Germline V gene lookup returns CDR1 SGHRS and CDR2 YFSETQ. CDR3 sequence: CASSSGQESSYNSPLHF. The CDR3, as DNA: TGCGCCAGCAGCAGCGGACAGGAGAGCTCCTATAATTCACCCCTCCACTTT.

This clone occurred once. At the DNA level, this CDR3 is encoded by other sequences in the same sample as well. V is TRBV6-5 and J is TRBJ1-6; D is ambiguous. Between the trimmed V and J ends, which lost 8 bases and 0 bases, there was a span of 8 bases. The CDR3 consists of 14 residues. Germline V gene sequence: CDR1 MNHEY, CDR2 SVGAGI. The CDR3 sequence is CASAASSYNSPLHF. As DNA, the CDR3 is TGTGCCAGCGCCGCGAGCTCCTATAATTCACCCCTCCACTTT.

This chain uses TRBV7-9 with TRBJ2-7; no definite D call. CDR3 length: 11 residues. Trimming stripped 5 bases from V and 4 bases from J, with 6 bases between. The germline V gene encodes CDR1 SEHNR and CDR2 FQNEAQ (reference sequence). The CDR3 coding sequence is TGTGCCAGCAGCCGCGGTTACGAGCAGTACTTC. This encodes CASSRGYEQYF.